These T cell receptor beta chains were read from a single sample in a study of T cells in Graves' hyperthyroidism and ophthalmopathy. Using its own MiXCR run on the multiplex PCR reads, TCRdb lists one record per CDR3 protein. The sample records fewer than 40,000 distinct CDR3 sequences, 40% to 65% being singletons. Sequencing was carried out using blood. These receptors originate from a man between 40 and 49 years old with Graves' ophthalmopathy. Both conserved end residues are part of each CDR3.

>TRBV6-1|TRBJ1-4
CASSEGGSFNEKLFF
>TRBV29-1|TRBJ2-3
CSVEDTGSGGLREYF
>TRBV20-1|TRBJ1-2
CSASERGGSNYGYTF
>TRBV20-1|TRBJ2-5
CSPESQETQYF
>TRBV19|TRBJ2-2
CASSLIRGELFF
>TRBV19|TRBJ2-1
CASSSPPGAGGLHEQFF
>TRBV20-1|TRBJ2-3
CSARSGDRATDTQYF
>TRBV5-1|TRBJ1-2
CASSLGAGLAGGYTF
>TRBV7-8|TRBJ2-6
CASSKDRVPVLSRSGANVLTF
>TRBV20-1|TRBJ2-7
CSARFRDSYEQYF
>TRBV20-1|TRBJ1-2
CSANYGYTF
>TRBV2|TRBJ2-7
CASRDWTSGGEEQYF
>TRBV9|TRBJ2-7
CASSPPGSGGHEQYF
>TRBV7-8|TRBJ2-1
CASSLVGLAEYNEQFF
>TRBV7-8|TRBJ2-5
CANNLRREGTQYF
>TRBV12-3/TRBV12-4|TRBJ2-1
CASTPQGSDEQFF
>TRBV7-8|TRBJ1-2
CASSLVAGYGYTF
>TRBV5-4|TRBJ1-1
CACSLQGNTEAFF
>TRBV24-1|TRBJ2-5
CATSDWVTKEAQCF
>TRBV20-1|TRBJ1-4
CSAKDRGQVEKLFF
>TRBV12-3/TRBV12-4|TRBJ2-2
CASGPSSGRTGELFF
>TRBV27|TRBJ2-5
CASSYFPGETQYF
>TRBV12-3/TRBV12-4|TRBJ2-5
CASRRTGQETQYF
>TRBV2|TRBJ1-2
CASSGIANGYTF
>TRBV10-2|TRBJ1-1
CASSEFLREAFF
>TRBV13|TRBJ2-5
CASSMSRAPKDGETQHF
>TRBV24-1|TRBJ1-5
CATSLQGTQPQHF
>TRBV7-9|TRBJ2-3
CASSLRGGDTQYF
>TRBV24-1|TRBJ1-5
CATRPEGGVWQPQHF
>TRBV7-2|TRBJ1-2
CASRPDRGSYGYTF
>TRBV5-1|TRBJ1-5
CASSLSTGGNQPQHF
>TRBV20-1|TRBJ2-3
CSARAGGSTDTQYF
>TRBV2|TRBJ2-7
CASGGQGSYEQYF
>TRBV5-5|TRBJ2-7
CASTERRDEQYF
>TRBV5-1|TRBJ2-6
CASSGFSGANVLTF
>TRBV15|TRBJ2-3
CATSLGTSGGGSTDTQYF
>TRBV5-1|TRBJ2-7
CASSRQGLHEQYF
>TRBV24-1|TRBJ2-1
CATSDSATGGLNEQFF
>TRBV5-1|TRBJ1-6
CASSFGASGISPLHF
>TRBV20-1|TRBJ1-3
CSPNQGGNTIYF
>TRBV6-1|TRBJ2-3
CASSEALTGGGPDTQYF
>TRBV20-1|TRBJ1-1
CSAPRGTQETQYTEAFF
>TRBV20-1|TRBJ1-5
CSAGGAKQPQHF